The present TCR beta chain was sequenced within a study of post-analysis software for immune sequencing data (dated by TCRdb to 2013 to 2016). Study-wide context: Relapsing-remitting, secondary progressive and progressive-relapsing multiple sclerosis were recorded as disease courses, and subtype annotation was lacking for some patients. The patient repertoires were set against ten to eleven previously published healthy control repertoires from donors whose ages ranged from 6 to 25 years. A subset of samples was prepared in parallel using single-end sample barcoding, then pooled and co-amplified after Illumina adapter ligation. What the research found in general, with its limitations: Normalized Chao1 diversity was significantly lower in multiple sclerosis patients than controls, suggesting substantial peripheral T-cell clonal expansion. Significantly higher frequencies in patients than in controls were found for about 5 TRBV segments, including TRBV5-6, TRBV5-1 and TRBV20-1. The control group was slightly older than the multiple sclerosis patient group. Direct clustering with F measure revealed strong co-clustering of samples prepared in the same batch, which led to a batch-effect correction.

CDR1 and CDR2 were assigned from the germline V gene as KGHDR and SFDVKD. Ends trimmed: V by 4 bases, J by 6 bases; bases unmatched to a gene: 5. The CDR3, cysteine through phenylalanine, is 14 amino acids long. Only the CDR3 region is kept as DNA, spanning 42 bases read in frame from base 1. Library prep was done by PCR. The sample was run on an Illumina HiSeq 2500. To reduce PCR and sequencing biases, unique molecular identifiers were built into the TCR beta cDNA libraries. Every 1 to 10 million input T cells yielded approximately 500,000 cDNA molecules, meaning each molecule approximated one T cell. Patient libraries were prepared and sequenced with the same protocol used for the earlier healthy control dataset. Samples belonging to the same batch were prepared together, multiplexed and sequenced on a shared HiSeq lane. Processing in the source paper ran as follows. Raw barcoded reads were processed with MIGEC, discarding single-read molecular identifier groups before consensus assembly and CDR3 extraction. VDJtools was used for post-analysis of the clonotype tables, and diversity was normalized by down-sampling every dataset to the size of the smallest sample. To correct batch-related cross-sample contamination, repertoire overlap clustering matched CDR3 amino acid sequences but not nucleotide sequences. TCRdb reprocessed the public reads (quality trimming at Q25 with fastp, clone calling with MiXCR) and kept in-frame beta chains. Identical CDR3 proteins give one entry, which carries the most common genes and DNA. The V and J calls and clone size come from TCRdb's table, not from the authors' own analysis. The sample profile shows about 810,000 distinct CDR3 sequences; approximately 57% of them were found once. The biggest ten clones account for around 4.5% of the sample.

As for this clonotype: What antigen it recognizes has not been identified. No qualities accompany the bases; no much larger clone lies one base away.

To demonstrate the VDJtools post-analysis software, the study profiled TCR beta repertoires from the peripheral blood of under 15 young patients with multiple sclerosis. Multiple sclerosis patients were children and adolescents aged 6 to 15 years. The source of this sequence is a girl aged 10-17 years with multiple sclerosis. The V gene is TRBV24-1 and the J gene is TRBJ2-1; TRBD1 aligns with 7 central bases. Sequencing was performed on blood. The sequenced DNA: TGTGCCACCAGTGAAGGGGGCAGGAGCAATGAGCAGTTCTTC. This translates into CATSEGGRSNEQFF.